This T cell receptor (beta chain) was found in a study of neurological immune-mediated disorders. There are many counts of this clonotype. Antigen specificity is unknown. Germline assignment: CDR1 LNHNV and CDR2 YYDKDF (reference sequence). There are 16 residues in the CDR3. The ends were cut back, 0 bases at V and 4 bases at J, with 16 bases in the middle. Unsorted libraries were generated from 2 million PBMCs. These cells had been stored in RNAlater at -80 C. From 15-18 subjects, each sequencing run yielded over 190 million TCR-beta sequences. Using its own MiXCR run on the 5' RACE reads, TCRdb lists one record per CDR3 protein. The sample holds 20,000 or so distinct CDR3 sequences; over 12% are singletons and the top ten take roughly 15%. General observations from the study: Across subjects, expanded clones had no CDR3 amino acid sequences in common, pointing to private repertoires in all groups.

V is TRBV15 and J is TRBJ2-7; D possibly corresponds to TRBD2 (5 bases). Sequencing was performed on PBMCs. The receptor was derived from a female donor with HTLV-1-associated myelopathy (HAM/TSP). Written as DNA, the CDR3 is TGTGCCACCAGCAGAGATAATAGAGGGTTAGGATACGAGCAGTACTTC. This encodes CATSRDNRGLGYEQYF.